This is a list of T cell receptor beta chains from one sample in a study of cytomegalovirus exposure and HLA in healthy donors. TCRdb's copy holds only in-frame clones and misses some; the assay was immunoSEQ multiplex PCR. The sample consists of some 200,000 clones, roughly nine tenths of them appearing once. The sample was PBMCs. The receptors derive from a man in his thirties or forties in good health and CMV-seropositive. Both conserved end residues are part of each CDR3. The order of the fields is V gene, J gene, CDR3 protein.

v_call: TRBV18; j_call: TRBJ1-5; cdr3_aa: CASSNVGDDQPQHF
v_call: TRBV4-3; j_call: TRBJ1-1; cdr3_aa: CASSQDGGDSEAFF
v_call: TRBV6-5; j_call: TRBJ2-7; cdr3_aa: CASSRTDRGEQYF
v_call: TRBV28; j_call: TRBJ2-2; cdr3_aa: CASSKVGELFF
v_call: TRBV7-9; j_call: TRBJ1-4; cdr3_aa: CASSPVGDATNEKLFF
v_call: TRBV5-6; j_call: TRBJ2-5; cdr3_aa: CASSLGVGTTQYF
v_call: TRBV11-3; j_call: TRBJ2-7; cdr3_aa: CASSYEGTDSSYEQYF
v_call: TRBV11-2; j_call: TRBJ2-7; cdr3_aa: CASGQGLPYEQYF
v_call: TRBV2; j_call: TRBJ2-5; cdr3_aa: CASSEHDSTTGTGEETQYF
v_call: TRBV5-1; j_call: TRBJ2-7; cdr3_aa: CASSYNRDSSYEQYF